The 5 T cell receptor beta chains below come from one sample, sequenced in a study of beta chain features in type 1 diabetes. The sequenced template was cDNA made from the entire isolated RNA. Method: immunoSEQ multiplex PCR; TCRdb's copy keeps in-frame clones and lacks some. The sample holds approximately 150,000 clones, roughly 9.7% seen once. The specimen sequenced was central memory CD4+ T cells from blood. The receptors were sampled from a middle-aged woman in good health.

Concerning this clone itself: The same CDR3 is also encoded by other DNA sequences in this sample. CDR3 sequence (DNA): TGCAGTGCCCCTCGAGCAGATACGCAGTATTTT. Encoded protein: CSAPRADTQYF. The chain carries TRBV20-1 and TRBJ2-3; D gene unclear. The CDR3 runs to 11 residues. CDR1 and CDR2 from the germline V gene are DFQATT and SNEGSKA (reference sequence). Trimming took 6 bases from V and 4 from J, leaving 8 bases between them.

This clone appeared a few times. The chain combines TRBV7-2 with TRBJ1-2, with TRBD1 matching over 10 bases. Trimming at V came to 5 bases and at J to 5 bases, leaving 8 bases not matched to a gene. The CDR3 runs 15 residues. CDR1 and CDR2 from the germline V gene are SGHTA and FQGNSA. CDR3 nucleotide sequence: TGTGCCAGCAGCCCCGGGACAGGGGTTATTTATGGCTACACCTTC. Residues: CASSPGTGVIYGYTF. Drawing the rest from reference TRBV7-2 and TRBJ1-2, the complete variable domain is GAGVSQSPSNKVTEKGKDVELRCDPISGHTALYWYRQSLGQGLEFLIYFQGNSAPDKSGLPSDRFSAERTGGSVSTLTIQRTQQEDSAVYLCASSPGTGVIYGYTFGSGTRLTVV.

This clone was counted between two and nine times. The chain links TRBV28 to TRBJ2-1; perhaps TRBD2 as D (6 bases). Trimming pared 7 bases from V and 6 bases from J, leaving 19 bases between. Germline loops: CDR1 MDHEN, CDR2 SYDVKM. CDR3 length equals 15 residues. CDR3 bases: TGTGCCAGCATCCCTCCGGGGCGGGGAGGCAATGAGCAGTTCTTC. Amino acids: CASIPPGRGGNEQFF.

J is TRBJ2-3 and V is TRBV7-2; 7 nucleotides match TRBD2. Germline lookup yields CDR1 SGHTA and CDR2 FQGNSA. Trimming took 0 bases from V and 1 from J; bases not matched to a gene: 1. CDR3 length: 15 residues. The CDR3 is CASSLARGGTDTQYF. For the CDR3, the DNA is TGTGCCAGCAGCTTAGCTCGGGGGGGCACAGATACGCAGTATTTT.

This clone was observed a handful of times. V gene TRBV4-2 combines with J gene TRBJ2-7, with a possible D match to TRBD2 (6 bases). Deletions cut 2 bases from V and 0 bases from J, with 20 bases between. The CDR3 has 18 residues. The germline V gene encodes CDR1 LGHNA and CDR2 YNFKEQ. DNA of the CDR3: TGTGCCAGCAGCCAATCCGAGCGGGTCGACTTTCACTCCTACGAGCAGTACTTC. Amino acid sequence: CASSQSERVDFHSYEQYF.